Judged by frequency, the clone carrying this T cell receptor beta chain is medium-sized. Its antigen is undetermined. Germline V gives CDR1 MNHEY, CDR2 SVGEGT. CDR3 length: 12 amino acids. 5' RACE with UMI labels generated the TRB cDNA libraries. TCRdb re-called the 5' RACE reads; every CDR3 protein appears as one record, without DNA. This sample contains 60,000 to 65,000 distinct CDR3 sequences. This entry is derived from a study of CXCR3-negative and CXCR3-positive naive CD8 T cells. Whole-study results and caveats: CXCR3-positive naive cells had more hydrophobic TRB CDR3s than CXCR3-negative naive cells.

Sequencing used naive CXCR3+ CD8+ T cells from blood. Sample subset: CD45RO-CCR7+CD27+CD95- naive CD8+ T cells expressing CXCR3 (TNR3+). This receptor was identified in a human donor in good health. Some clones in this sample may be carry-over from other donors' samples. This chain joins TRBV6-2 or TRBV6-3 and TRBJ2-1. The CDR3 region is CASSYSGNEQFF.